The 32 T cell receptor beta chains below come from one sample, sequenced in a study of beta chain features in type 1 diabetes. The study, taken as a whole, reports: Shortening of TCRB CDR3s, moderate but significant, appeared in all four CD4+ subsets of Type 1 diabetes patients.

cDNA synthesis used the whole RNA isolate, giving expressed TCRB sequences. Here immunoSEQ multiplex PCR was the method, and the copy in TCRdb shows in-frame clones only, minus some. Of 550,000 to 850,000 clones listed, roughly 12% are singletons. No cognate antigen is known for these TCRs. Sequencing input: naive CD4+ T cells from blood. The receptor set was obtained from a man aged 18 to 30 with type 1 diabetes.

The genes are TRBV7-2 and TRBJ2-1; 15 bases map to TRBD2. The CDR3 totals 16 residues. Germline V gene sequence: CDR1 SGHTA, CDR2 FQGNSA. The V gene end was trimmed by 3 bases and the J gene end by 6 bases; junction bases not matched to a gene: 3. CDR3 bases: TGTGCCAGCAGCTTGATGGGACTAGCGGGGGGCAATGAGCAGTTCTTC. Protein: CASSLMGLAGGNEQFF.

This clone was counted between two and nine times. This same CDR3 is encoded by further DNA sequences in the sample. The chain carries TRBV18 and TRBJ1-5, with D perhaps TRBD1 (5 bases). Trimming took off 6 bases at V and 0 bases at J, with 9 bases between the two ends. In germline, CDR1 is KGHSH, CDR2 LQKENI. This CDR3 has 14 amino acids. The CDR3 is CASSGGYSNQPQHF. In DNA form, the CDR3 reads TGTGCCAGCTCGGGGGGATATAGCAATCAGCCCCAGCATTTT.

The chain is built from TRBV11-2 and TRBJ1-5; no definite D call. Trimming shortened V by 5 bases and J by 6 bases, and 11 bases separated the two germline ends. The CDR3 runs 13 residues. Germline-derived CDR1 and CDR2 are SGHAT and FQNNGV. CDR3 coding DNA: TGTGCCAGCAGCCCGGACCCTAGTCAGCCCCAGCATTTT. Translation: CASSPDPSQPQHF.

Written as DNA, the CDR3 is TGCGCCAGCAGCCAAGGAGGTGCGGGACAGGGTAGTTTCCGACAGCCCCAGCATTTT. Translated: CASSQGGAGQGSFRQPQHF. The chain employs TRBV4-1 and TRBJ1-5; 9 positions agree with TRBD1. The CDR3 has 19 residues. V shed 1 base, J shed 7 bases, and the junction held 17 bases outside the gene matches. Germline V gives CDR1 MGHRA, CDR2 YSYEKL.

In DNA, the CDR3 is TGTGCCAGCAGCCTTAATCAGAACACTGAAGCTTTCTTT. Translated: CASSLNQNTEAFF. This chain joins TRBV14 and TRBJ1-1; D gene unclear. Trimming shortened V by 4 bases and J by 1 base, and 7 bases separated the two germline ends. Per germline, CDR1 SGHDN and CDR2 FVKESK. This CDR3 region has 13 residues. Based on the CDR3 plus reference TRBV14 and TRBJ1-1, the full variable domain is EAGVTQFPSHSVIEKGQTVTLRCDPISGHDNLYWYRRVMGKEIKFLLHFVKESKQDESGMPNNRFLAERTGGTYSTLKVQPAELEDSGVYFCASSLNQNTEAFFGQGTRLTVV.

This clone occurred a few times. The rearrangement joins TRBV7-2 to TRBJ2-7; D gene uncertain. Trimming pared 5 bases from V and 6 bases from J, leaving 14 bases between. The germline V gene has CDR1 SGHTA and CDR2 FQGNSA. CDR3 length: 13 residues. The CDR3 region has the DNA TGTGCCAGCAGCATAGTGGGTCCTCTCGAGCAGTACTTC. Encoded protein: CASSIVGPLEQYF.

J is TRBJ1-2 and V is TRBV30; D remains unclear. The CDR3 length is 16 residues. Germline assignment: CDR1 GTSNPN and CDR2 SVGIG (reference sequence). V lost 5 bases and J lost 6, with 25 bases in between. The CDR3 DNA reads TGTGCCTGGTTGGTCCAAGGGTCGGCGCGCCTGAATGGCTACACCTTC. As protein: CAWLVQGSARLNGYTF.

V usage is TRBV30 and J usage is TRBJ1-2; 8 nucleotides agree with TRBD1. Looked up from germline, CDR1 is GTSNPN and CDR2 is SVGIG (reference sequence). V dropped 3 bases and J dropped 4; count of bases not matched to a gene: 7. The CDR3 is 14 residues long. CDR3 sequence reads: CAWSEQGVLYGYTF. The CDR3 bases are TGTGCCTGGAGCGAACAGGGGGTTCTCTATGGCTACACCTTC.

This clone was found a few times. This CDR3 is CASSLKGRAETQYF. The CDR3 DNA is TGTGCCAGCAGCTTAAAAGGAAGGGCTGAGACCCAGTACTTC. The chain recombines TRBV7-2 with TRBJ2-5; D is uncertain. This CDR3 is 14 amino acids long. Germline assignment: CDR1 SGHTA and CDR2 FQGNSA. The ends were cut back, 2 bases at V and 5 bases at J, with 12 bases in the middle. The full variable domain, rest sourced from reference TRBV7-2 and TRBJ2-5, is GAGVSQSPSNKVTEKGKDVELRCDPISGHTALYWYRQSLGQGLEFLIYFQGNSAPDKSGLPSDRFSAERTGGSVSTLTIQRTQQEDSAVYLCASSLKGRAETQYFGPGTRLLVL.

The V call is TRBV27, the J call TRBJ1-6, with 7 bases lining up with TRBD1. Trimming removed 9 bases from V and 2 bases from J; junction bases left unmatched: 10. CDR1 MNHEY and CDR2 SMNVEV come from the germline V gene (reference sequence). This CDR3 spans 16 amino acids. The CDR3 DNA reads TGTGCCAGTCATCATACCGGGACAGCCTATAATTCACCCCTCCACTTT. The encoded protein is CASHHTGTAYNSPLHF.

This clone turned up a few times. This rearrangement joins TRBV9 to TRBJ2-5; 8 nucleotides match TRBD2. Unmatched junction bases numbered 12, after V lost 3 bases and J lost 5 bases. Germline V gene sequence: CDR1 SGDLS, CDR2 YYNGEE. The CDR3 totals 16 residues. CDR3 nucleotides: TGTGCCAGCAGCGCCTCGCAACGGGGGGGCCGTGAGACCCAGTACTTC. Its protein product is CASSASQRGGRETQYF. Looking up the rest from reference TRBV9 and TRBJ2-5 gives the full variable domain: DSGVTQTPKHLITATGQRVTLRCSPRSGDLSVYWYQQSLDQGLQFLIQYYNGEERAKGNILERFSAQQFPDLHSELNLSSLELGDSALYFCASSASQRGGRETQYFGPGTRLLVL.

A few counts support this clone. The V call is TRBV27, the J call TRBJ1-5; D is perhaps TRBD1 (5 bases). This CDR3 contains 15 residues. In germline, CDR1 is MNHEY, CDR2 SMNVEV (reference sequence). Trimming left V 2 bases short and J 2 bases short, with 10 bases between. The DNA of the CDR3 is TGTGCCAGCAGTTTAGAAGGGGTCGGCAATCAGCCCCAGCATTTT. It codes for CASSLEGVGNQPQHF.

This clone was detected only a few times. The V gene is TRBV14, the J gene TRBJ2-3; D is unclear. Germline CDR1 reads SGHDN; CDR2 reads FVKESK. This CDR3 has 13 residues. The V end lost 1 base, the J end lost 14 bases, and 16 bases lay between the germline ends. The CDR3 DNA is TGTGCCAGCAGCCAAGTTAATTTGTTAAGCCGGTATTTT. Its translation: CASSQVNLLSRYF.

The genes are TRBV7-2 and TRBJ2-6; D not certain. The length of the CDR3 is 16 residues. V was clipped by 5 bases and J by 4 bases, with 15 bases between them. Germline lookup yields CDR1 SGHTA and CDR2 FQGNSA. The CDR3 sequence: CASSPIDTSGANVLTF. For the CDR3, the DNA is TGTGCCAGCAGCCCAATCGACACATCCGGGGCCAACGTCCTGACTTTC. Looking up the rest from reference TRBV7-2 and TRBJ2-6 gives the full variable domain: GAGVSQSPSNKVTEKGKDVELRCDPISGHTALYWYRQSLGQGLEFLIYFQGNSAPDKSGLPSDRFSAERTGGSVSTLTIQRTQQEDSAVYLCASSPIDTSGANVLTFGAGSRLTVL.

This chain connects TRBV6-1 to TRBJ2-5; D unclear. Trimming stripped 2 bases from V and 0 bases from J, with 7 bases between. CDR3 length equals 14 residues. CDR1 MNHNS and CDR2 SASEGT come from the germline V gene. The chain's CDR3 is CASSEMNNQETQYF. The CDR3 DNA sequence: TGTGCCAGCAGTGAAATGAACAACCAAGAGACCCAGTACTTC.

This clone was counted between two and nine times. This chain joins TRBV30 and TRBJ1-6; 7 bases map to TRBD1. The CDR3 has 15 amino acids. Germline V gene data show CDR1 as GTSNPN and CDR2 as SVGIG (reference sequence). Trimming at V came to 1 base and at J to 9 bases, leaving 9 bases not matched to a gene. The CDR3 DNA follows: TGTGCCTGGAGTGGCACTGGACAGGCGGGTTCACCCCTCCACTTT. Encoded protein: CAWSGTGQAGSPLHF.

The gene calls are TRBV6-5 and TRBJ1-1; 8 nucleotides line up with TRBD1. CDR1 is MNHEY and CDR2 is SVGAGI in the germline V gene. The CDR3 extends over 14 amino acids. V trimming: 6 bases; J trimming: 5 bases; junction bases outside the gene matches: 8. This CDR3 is CASRGLQGETEAFF. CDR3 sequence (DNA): TGTGCCAGCAGAGGATTACAGGGGGAGACTGAAGCTTTCTTT.

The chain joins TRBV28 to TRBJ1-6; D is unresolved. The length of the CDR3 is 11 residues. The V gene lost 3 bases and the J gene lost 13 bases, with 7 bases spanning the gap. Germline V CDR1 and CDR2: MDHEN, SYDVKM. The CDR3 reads CASSFQSPLHF. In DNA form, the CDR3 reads TGTGCCAGCAGTTTCCAGTCGCCCCTCCACTTT. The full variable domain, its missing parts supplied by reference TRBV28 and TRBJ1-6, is DVKVTQSSRYLVKRTGEKVFLECVQDMDHENMFWYRQDPGLGLRLIYFSYDVKMKEKGDIPEGYSVSREKKERFSLILESASTNQTSMYLCASSFQSPLHFGNGTRLTVT.

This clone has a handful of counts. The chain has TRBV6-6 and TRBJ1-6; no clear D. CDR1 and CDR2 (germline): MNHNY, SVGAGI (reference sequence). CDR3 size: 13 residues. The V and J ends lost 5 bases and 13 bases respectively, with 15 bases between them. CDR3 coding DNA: TGTGCCAGCAGTCACCTCCACGGGGTCCCCCTCCACTTT. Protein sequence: CASSHLHGVPLHF.

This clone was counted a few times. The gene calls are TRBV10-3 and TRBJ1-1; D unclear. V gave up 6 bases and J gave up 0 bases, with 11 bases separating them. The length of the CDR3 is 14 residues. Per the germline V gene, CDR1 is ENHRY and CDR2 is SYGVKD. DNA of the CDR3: TGTGCCATCAGCAAGGAGTCGATGAACACTGAAGCTTTCTTT. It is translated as CAISKESMNTEAFF.

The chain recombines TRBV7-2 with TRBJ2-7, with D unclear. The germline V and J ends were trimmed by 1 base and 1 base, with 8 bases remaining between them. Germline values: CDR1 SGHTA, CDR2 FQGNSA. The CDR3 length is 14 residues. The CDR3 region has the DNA TGTGCCAGCAGCTTAGGGGGTGGATCCTACGAGCAGTACTTC. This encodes CASSLGGGSYEQYF.

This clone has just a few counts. The chain's CDR3 is CASSPLRTSGATYNEQFF. The CDR3 nucleotides read TGTGCCAGCTCACCACTTCGGACTAGCGGGGCGACATACAATGAGCAGTTCTTC. V and J are TRBV18 and TRBJ2-1, with 12 bases lining up with TRBD2. Germline CDR1 and CDR2: KGHSH and LQKENI. The V gene end was trimmed by 1 base and the J gene end by 4 bases; junction bases not matched to a gene: 8. There are 18 residues in the CDR3.

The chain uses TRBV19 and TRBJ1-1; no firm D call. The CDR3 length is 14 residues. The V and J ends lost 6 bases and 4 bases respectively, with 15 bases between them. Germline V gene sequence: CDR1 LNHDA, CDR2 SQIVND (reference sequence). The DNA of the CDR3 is TGTGCCAGTAGCCCCGTCTGGGTAGGCACTGAAGCTTTCTTT. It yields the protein CASSPVWVGTEAFF.

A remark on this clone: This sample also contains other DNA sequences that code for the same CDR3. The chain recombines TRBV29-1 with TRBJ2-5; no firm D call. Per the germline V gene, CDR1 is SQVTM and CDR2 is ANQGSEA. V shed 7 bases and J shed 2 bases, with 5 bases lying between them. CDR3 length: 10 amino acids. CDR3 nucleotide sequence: TGCAGCGCCCTACAAGAGACCCAGTACTTC. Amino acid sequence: CSALQETQYF.

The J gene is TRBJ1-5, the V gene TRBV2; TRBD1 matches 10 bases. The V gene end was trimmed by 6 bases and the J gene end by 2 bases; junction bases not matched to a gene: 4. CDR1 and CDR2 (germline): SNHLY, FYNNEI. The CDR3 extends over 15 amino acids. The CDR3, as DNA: TGTGCCAGCAGGCCTGACAGGGGGCGCAATCAGCCCCAGCATTTT. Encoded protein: CASRPDRGRNQPQHF.

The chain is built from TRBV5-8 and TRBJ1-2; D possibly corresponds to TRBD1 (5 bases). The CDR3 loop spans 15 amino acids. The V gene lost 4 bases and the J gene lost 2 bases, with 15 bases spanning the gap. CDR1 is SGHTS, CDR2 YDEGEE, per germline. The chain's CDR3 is CASSAGPIGNYGYTF. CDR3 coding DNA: TGTGCCAGCAGCGCGGGACCGATTGGCAACTATGGCTACACCTTC.

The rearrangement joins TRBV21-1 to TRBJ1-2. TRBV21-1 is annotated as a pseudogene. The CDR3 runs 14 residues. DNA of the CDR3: TGTGCCAGCACCCACCCTCGGGGGGACTATGGCTACACCTTC. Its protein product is CASTHPRGDYGYTF.

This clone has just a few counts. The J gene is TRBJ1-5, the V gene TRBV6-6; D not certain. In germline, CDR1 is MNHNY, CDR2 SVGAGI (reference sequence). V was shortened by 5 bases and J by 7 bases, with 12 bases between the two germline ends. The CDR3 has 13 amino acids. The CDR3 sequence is CASSPLGRQPQHF. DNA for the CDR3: TGTGCCAGCAGTCCCCTTGGGAGGCAGCCCCAGCATTTT.

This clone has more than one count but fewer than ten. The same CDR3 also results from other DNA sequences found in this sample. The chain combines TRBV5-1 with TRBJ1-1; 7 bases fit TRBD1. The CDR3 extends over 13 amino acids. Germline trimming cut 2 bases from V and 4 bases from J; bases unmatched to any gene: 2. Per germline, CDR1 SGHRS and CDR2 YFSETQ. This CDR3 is CASSLDRATEAFF. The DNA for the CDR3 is TGCGCCAGCAGCTTAGACAGGGCCACTGAAGCTTTCTTT.

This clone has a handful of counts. CDR3 sequence reads: CAIRTGSDGYTF. In nucleotides, the CDR3 is TGTGCCATCAGGACAGGGAGCGATGGCTACACCTTC. The genes are TRBV10-3 and TRBJ1-2, with 7 bases fitting TRBD1. The CDR3 is 12 residues long. The ends lost 6 bases at V and 6 bases at J; junction bases unmatched: 4. Germline V gene sequence: CDR1 ENHRY, CDR2 SYGVKD.

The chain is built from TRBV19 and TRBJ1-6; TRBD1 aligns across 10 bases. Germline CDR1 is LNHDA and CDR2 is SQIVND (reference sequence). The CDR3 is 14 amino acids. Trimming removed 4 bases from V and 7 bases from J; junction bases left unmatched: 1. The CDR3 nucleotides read TGTGCCAGTAGTACGGGACAGGGGAATTCACCCCTCCACTTT. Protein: CASSTGQGNSPLHF.

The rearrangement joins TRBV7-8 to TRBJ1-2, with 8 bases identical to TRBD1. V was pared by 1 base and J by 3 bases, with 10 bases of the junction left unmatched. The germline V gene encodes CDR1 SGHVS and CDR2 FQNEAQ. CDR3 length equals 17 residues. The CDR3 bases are TGTGCCAGCAGCTTAGGGCGGCAGGGGGCGATTTACTATGGCTACACCTTC. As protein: CASSLGRQGAIYYGYTF.